This T cell receptor beta chain came from a study of breast tumors, draining lymph nodes, adjacent tissues. Study conclusions and caveats: Tumors had less TCR diversity than lymph nodes, more than nontumor tissue. Tumor and nontumor repertoires were significantly more similar in luminal-like than in basal-like breast cancer. The lymph node origin of tumor T cells was framed as consistent with a hypothesis, not demonstrated. Findings are consistent with lymph node origin and intratumoral expansion of most tumor T cells.

Samples came from axillary lymph nodes draining the breast cancer. One entry per CDR3 protein, called by TCRdb with MiXCR from the multiplex PCR reads. This sample has around 150,000 distinct CDR3 sequences, with 20% to 25% found just once. A remark on this clonotype: Its matching antigen is unknown.

The V gene lost 1 base and the J gene lost 8 bases, with 8 bases spanning the gap. The germline CDR1 and CDR2 sequences are SGHNT and YENEEA. The CDR3 has 12 amino acids. This clonotype originated in a female donor with breast cancer. Some clones in this sample may be carry-over from other donors' samples. The rearrangement links TRBV11-3 to TRBJ1-1, with TRBD1 as a possible D gene (5 bases). The specimen sequenced was axillary lymph node tissue. The CDR3 DNA is TGTGCCAGCAGCTTAGGACAGATAGAAGCTTTCTTT. This translates into CASSLGQIEAFF.